This paragraph reports one T cell receptor beta chain. Building the TCR beta libraries relied on iRepertoire HTBI primers, and CDR3 regions underwent Arm-PCR. TCRdb processed the multiplex PCR reads anew with MiXCR; each CDR3 protein has one entry. The sample shows around 460,000 distinct CDR3 sequences, roughly a fifth of them seen only once. The sample is drawn from a study of regulatory T cells in long-lasting Graves disease. The CDR3 loop spans 12 amino acids. V was cut by 3 bases and J by 5 bases, with 8 bases left in between. Time point here: persistent/refractory GD, antithyroid drugs over 5 years with positive TRAb. After RNA was extracted from PBMCs, the TCR library was made from it.

The chain couples TRBV12-3 or TRBV12-4 to TRBJ2-7; D is possibly TRBD1 (6 bases). The sequence derives from a female donor with Graves disease. The material was peripheral blood mononuclear cells (PBMCs), obtained when the disease was refractory, from a patient treated with antithyroid drugs. The CDR3 region is CASSFWGHEQYF. As DNA, the CDR3 is TGTGCCAGCAGTTTTTGGGGGCACGAGCAGTACTTC.